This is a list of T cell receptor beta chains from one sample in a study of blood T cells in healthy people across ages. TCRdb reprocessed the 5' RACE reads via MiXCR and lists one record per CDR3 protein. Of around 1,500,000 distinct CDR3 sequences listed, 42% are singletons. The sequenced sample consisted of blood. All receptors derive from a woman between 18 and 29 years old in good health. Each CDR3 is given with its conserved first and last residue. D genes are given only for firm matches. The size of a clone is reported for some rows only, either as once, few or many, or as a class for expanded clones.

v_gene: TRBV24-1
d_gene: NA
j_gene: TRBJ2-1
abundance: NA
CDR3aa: CATSDWGQGQHNEQFF
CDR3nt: TGTGCCACCAGTGATTGGGGGCAGGGGCAGCACAATGAGCAGTTCTTC

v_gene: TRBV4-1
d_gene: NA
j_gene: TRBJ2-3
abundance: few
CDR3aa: CASSQVVTMTDTQYF
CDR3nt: TGCGCCAGCAGCCAAGTCGTCACTATGACAGATACGCAGTATTTT

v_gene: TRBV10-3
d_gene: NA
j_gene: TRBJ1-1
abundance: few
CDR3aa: CAIRPREGTEAFF
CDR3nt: TGTGCCATCAGGCCCAGGGAGGGAACTGAAGCTTTCTTT

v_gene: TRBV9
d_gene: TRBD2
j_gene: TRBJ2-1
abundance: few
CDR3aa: CASSVTGLVGHEQFF
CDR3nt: TGTGCCAGCAGCGTAACCGGACTAGTCGGCCATGAGCAGTTCTTC

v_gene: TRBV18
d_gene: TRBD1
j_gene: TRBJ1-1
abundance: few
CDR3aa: CASSPNVGTGGNTEAFF
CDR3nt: TGTGCCAGCTCACCAAATGTCGGGACAGGTGGTAACACTGAAGCTTTCTTT

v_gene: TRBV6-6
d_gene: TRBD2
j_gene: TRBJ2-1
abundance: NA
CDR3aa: CASSYGGGNNEQFF
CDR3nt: TGTGCCAGCAGTTACGGGGGGGGGAACAATGAGCAGTTCTTC

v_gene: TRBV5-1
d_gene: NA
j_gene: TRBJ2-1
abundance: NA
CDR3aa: CASSLGPTGISEQFF
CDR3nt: TGCGCCAGCAGCTTGGGCCCCACAGGGATCAGTGAGCAGTTCTTC

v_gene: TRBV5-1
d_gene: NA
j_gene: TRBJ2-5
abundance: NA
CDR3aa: CASSLVVGGFPDEQYF
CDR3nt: TGCGCCAGCAGCTTAGTGGTGGGTGGCTTCCCGGATGAGCAGTACTTC

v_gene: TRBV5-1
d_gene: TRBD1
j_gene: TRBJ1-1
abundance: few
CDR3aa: CASKQGSRTGRGYPEAFF
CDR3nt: TGCGCCAGCAAGCAAGGGTCTAGGACAGGGAGAGGGTATCCTGAAGCTTTCTTT

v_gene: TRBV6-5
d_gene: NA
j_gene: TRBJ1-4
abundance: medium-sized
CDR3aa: CASSYSEGSEKLFF
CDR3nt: TGTGCCAGCAGTTACTCGGAAGGGAGTGAAAAACTGTTTTTT

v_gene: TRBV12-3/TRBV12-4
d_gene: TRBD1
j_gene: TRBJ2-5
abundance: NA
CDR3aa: CASSSPGTGSGQETQYF
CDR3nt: TGTGCCAGCAGTTCTCCTGGGACAGGGTCGGGGCAAGAGACCCAGTACTTC

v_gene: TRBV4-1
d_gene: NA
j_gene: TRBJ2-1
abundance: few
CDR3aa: CASSHPGPGWDEQFF
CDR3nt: TGCGCCAGCAGCCACCCGGGCCCAGGGTGGGATGAGCAGTTCTTC

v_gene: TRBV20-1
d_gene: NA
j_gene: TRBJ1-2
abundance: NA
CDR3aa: CSASPRGRYGYTF
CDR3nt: TGCAGTGCTAGCCCGAGAGGGCGCTATGGCTACACCTTC

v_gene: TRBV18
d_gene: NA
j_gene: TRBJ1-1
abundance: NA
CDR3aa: CASLPQENTEAFF
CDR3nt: TGTGCCAGCCTACCTCAAGAGAACACTGAAGCTTTCTTT

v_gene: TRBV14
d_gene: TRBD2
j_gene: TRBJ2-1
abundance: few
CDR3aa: CASSQGLAGGPGQFF
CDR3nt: TGTGCCAGCAGCCAAGGTCTAGCGGGGGGCCCTGGGCAGTTCTTC

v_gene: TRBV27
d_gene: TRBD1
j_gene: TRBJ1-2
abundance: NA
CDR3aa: CASSLDPQGVGGYTF
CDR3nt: TGTGCCAGCAGTTTGGACCCACAGGGGGTTGGTGGCTACACCTTC

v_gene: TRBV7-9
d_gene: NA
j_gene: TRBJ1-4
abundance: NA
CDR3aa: CASSLIGEPTNERLFF
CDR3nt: TGTGCCAGCAGCTTAATTGGGGAGCCAACTAATGAAAGACTGTTTTTT

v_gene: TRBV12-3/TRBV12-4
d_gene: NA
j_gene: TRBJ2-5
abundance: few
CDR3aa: CASSPEIGSIETQYF
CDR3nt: TGTGCCAGCAGCCCGGAGATTGGCTCAATAGAGACCCAGTACTTC

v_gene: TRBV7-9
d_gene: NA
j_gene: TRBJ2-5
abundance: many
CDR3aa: CASSLRTLQETQYF
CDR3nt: TGTGCCAGCAGCTTACGGACGCTACAAGAGACCCAGTACTTC

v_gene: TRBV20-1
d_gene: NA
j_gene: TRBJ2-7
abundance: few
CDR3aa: CSASSLGRDFGYEQYF
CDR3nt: TGCAGTGCTAGTTCTCTTGGCCGGGACTTTGGTTACGAGCAGTACTTC

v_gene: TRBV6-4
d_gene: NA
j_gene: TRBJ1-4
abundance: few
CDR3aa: CASTIGTVATNEKLFF
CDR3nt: TGTGCCAGCACCATCGGGACCGTTGCAACTAATGAAAAACTGTTTTTT

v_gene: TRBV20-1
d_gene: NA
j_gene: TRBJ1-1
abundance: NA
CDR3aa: CSAFFGTEAFF
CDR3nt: TGCAGTGCTTTCTTCGGCACTGAAGCTTTCTTT

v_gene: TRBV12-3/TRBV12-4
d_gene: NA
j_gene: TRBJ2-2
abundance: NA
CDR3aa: CASGTPSVKATGELFF
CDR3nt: TGTGCCAGCGGCACTCCCTCGGTGAAGGCCACCGGGGAGCTGTTTTTT

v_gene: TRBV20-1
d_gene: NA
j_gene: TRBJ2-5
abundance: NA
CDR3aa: CSARDRVPETQYF
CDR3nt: TGCAGTGCTAGAGACAGGGTACCGGAGACCCAGTACTTC

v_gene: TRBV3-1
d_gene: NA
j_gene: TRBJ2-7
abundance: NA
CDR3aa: CASSQRLTGLISEQYF
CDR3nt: TGTGCCAGCAGCCAACGACTAACGGGTTTGATCAGCGAGCAGTACTTC

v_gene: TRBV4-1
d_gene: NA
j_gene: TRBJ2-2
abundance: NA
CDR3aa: CASSQQPNTGELFF
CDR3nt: TGCGCCAGCAGCCAACAGCCGAACACCGGGGAGCTGTTTTTT

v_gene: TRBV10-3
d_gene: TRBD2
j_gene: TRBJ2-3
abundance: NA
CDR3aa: CAISVRVGIAGADTQYF
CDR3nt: TGTGCCATCAGTGTCCGCGTGGGGATAGCGGGCGCAGATACGCAGTATTTT

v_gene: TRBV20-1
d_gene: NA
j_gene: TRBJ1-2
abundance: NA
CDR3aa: CSAFTGHTLTGYGCTF
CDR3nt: TGCAGTGCTTTTACGGGACACACCCTTACGGGCTATGGCTGCACCTTC

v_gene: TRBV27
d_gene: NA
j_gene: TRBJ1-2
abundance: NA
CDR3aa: CASSLSTGNGYTF
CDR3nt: TGTGCCAGCAGTTTATCTACGGGAAATGGCTACACCTTC

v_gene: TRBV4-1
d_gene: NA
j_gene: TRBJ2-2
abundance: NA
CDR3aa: CASSQPLWAGELFF
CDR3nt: TGCGCCAGCAGCCAACCCCTCTGGGCCGGGGAGCTGTTTTTT

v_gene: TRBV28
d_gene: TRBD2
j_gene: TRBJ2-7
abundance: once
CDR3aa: CTSSFVTSGGNYLYEQYF
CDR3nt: TGTACCAGCAGTTTTGTTACTAGCGGGGGGAATTATCTCTACGAGCAGTACTTC

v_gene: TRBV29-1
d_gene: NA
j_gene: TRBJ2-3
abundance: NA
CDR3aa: CSVLRGDPTDTQYF
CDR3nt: TGCAGCGTATTACGCGGCGACCCCACAGATACGCAGTATTTT

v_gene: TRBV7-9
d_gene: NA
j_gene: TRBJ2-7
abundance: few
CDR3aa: CASSTGTAGGSEQYF
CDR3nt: TGTGCCAGCAGCACCGGGACCGCCGGCGGGTCCGAGCAGTACTTC

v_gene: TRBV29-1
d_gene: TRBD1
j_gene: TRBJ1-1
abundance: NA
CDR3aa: CSARRQGAEAFF
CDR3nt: TGCAGCGCCCGGAGACAGGGTGCTGAAGCTTTCTTT

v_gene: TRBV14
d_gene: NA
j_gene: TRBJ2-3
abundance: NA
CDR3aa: CASSRGASGSDTQYF
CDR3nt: TGTGCCAGCAGCCGGGGGGCCTCAGGGTCAGATACGCAGTATTTT

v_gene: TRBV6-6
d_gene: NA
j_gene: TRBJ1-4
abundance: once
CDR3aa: CASTRGENSEKLFF
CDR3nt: TGTGCCAGCACGAGAGGAGAGAACAGTGAAAAACTGTTTTTT

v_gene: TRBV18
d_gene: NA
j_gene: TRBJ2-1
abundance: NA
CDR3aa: CASSPPAVLNEQFF
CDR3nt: TGTGCCAGCTCACCACCCGCTGTATTAAATGAGCAGTTCTTC

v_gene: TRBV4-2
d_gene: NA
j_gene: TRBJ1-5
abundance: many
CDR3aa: CASSQDWAGNRDQPQHF
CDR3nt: TGTGCCAGCAGCCAAGACTGGGCAGGGAACCGCGATCAGCCCCAGCATTTT

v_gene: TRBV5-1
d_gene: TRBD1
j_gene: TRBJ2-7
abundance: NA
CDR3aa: CASKTGGGYEQYF
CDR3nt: TGCGCCAGCAAGACAGGGGGCGGCTACGAGCAGTACTTC

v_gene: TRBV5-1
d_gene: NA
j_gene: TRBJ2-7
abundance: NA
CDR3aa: CASSPGLADCEQYF
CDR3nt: TGCGCCAGCAGCCCGGGACTGGCTGACTGCGAGCAGTACTTC

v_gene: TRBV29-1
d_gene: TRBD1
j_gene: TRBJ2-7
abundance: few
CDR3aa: CSVEKSGTDYEQYF
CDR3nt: TGCAGCGTTGAAAAGTCCGGGACAGACTACGAGCAGTACTTC

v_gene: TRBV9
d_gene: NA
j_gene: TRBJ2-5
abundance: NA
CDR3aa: CASSVGGYLQETQYF
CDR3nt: TGTGCCAGCAGCGTAGGTGGCTACCTACAAGAGACCCAGTACTTC

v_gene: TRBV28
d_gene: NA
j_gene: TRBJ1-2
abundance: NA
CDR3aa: CASSLTWAVYGYTF
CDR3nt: TGTGCCAGCAGTTTGACGTGGGCAGTCTATGGCTACACCTTC

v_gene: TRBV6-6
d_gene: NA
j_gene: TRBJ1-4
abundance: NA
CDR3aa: CASRENAATNEKLFF
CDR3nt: TGTGCCAGCAGGGAAAATGCCGCAACTAATGAAAAACTGTTTTTT

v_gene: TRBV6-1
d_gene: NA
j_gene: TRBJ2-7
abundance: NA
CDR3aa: CASSEAALSGNEQYF
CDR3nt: TGTGCCAGCAGTGAAGCTGCCCTTTCGGGGAATGAGCAGTACTTC

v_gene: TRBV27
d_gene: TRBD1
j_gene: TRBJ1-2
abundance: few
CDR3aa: CASSYRTGHGYTF
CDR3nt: TGTGCCAGCAGTTATCGGACAGGGCATGGCTACACCTTC

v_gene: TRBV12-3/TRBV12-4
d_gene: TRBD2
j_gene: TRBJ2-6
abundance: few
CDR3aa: CASSLGTGRGRLYSGANVLTF
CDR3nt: TGTGCCAGCAGTTTAGGGACTGGGAGGGGCAGACTTTACTCTGGGGCCAACGTCCTGACTTTC

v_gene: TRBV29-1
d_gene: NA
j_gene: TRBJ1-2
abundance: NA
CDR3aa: CSVEARGRDYGYTF
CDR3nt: TGCAGCGTTGAAGCTCGGGGCAGAGACTATGGCTACACCTTC

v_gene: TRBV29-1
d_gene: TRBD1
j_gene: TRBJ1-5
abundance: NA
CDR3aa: CSAVTRTGGNQPQHF
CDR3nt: TGCAGCGCCGTGACACGGACAGGGGGCAATCAGCCCCAGCATTTT

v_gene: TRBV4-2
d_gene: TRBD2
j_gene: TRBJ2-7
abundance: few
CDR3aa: CASSQGLAGDYEQYF
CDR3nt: TGTGCCAGCAGCCAGGGACTAGCGGGGGATTACGAGCAGTACTTC

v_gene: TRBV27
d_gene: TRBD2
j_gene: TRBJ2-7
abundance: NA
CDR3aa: CASGTRRNEQYF
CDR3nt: TGTGCCAGCGGGACTAGGAGAAACGAGCAGTACTTC

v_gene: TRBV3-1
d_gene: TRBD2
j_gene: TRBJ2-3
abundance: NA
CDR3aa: CASTYSGTQYF
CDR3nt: TGTGCCAGCACCTATAGCGGGACGCAGTATTTT

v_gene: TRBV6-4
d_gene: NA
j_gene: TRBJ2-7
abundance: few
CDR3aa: CASTGLYEQYF
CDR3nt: TGTGCCAGCACTGGTCTATACGAGCAGTACTTC

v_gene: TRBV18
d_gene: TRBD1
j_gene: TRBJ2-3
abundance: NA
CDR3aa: CAGSPSGQGSTDTQYF
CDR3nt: TGTGCCGGCTCACCCTCAGGACAGGGCAGCACAGATACGCAGTATTTT

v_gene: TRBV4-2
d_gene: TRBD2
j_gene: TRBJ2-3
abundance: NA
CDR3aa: CASSQARGGTDTQYF
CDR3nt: TGTGCCAGCAGCCAAGCGCGGGGGGGCACAGATACGCAGTATTTT

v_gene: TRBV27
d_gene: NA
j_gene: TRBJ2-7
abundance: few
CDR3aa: CASSFHGKPGRSSYEQYF
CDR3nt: TGTGCCAGCAGTTTCCACGGGAAACCAGGGAGGAGCTCCTACGAGCAGTACTTC

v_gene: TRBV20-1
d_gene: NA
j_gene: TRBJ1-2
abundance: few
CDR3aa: CSPGEANYGYTF
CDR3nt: TGCAGCCCCGGCGAGGCGAACTATGGCTACACCTTC

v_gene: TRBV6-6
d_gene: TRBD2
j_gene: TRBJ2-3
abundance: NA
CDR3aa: CASSRPGRAGGDTQYF
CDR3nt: TGTGCCAGCAGCCGACCGGGACGAGCGGGAGGGGATACGCAGTATTTT

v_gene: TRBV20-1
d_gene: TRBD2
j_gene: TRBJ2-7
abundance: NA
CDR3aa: CSAAMTSGSYEQYF
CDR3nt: TGCAGTGCGGCTATGACTAGCGGGAGTTACGAGCAGTACTTC